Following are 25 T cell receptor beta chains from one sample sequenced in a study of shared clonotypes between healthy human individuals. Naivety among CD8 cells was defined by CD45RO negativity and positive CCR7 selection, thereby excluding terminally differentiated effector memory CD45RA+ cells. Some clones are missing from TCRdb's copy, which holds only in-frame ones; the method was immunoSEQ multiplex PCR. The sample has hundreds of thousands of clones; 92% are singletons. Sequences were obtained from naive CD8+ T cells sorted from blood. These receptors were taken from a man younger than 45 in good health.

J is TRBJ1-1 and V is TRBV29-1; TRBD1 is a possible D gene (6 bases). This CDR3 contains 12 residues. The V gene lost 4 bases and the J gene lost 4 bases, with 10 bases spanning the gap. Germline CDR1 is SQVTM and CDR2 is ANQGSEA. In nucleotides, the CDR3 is TGCAGCGTTGGAGAAGGGGGCACTGAAGCTTTCTTT. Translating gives CSVGEGGTEAFF.

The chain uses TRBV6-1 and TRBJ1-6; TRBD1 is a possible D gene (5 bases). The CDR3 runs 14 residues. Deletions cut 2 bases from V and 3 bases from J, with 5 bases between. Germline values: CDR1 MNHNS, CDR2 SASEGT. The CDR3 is CASSERGYNSPLHF. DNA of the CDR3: TGTGCCAGCAGTGAAAGGGGCTATAATTCACCCCTCCACTTT.

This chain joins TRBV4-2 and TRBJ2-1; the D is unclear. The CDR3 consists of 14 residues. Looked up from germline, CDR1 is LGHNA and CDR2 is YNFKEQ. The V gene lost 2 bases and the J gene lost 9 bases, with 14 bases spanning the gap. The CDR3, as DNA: TGTGCCAGCAGCCAACTCAGGCAGGTCTTTGAGCAGTTCTTC. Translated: CASSQLRQVFEQFF.

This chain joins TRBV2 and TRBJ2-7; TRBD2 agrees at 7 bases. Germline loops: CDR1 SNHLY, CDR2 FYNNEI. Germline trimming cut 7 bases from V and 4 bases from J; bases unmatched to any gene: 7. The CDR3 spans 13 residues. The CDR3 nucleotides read TGTGCCAGCAAGGAGCGGGATTTGTACGAGCAGTACTTC. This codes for CASKERDLYEQYF.

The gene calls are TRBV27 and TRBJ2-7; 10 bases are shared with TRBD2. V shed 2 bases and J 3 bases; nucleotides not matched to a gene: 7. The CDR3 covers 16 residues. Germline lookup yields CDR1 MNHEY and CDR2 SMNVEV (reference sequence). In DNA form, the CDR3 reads TGTGCCAGCAGTTTAAAGGCTAGCGGGAGCAACTACGAGCAGTACTTC. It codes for CASSLKASGSNYEQYF.

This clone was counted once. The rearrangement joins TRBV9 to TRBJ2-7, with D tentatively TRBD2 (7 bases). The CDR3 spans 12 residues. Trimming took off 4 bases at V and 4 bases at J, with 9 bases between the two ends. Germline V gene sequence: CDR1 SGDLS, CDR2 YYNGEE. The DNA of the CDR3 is TGTGCCAGCAGCAAGGGGGGGTACGAGCAGTACTTC. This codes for CASSKGGYEQYF. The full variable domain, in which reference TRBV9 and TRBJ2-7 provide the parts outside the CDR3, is DSGVTQTPKHLITATGQRVTLRCSPRSGDLSVYWYQQSLDQGLQFLIQYYNGEERAKGNILERFSAQQFPDLHSELNLSSLELGDSALYFCASSKGGYEQYFGPGTRLTVT.

DNA for the CDR3: TGCGCCAGCAGCCAAGACCGGACAGGCTTCTCCTACGAGCAGTACTTC. Protein sequence: CASSQDRTGFSYEQYF. The rearrangement joins TRBV4-3 to TRBJ2-7, with 7 bases matching TRBD1. This CDR3 is built from 16 residues. V was pared by 0 bases and J by 0 bases, with 5 bases of the junction left unmatched. Germline V CDR1 and CDR2: LGHNA, YSLEER.

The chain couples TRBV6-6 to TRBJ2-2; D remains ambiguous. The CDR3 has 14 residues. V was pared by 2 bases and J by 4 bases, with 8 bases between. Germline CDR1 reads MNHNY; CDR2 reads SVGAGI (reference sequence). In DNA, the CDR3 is TGTGCCAGCAGTTACAGGGTTACCACCGGGGAGCTGTTTTTT. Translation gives CASSYRVTTGELFF.

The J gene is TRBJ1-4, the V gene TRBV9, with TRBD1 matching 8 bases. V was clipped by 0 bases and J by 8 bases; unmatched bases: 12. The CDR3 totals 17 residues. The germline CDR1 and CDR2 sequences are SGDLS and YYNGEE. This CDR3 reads CASSVGAGGPREEKLFF. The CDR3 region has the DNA TGTGCCAGCAGCGTAGGGGCAGGGGGCCCTCGGGAAGAAAAACTGTTTTTT.

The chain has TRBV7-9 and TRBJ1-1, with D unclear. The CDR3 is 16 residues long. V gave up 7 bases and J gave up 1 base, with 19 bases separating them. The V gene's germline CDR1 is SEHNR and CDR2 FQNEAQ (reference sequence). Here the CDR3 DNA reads TGTGCCAGCACCGAGGGCTGGGGAGGAGAGAACACTGAAGCTTTCTTT. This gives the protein CASTEGWGGENTEAFF.

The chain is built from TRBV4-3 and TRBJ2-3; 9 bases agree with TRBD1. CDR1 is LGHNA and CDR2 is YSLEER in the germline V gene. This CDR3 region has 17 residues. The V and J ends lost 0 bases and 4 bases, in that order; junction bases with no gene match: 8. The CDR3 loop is CASSQDRHRGQADTQYF. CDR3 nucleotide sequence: TGCGCCAGCAGCCAAGATCGGCACAGGGGGCAAGCAGATACGCAGTATTTT.

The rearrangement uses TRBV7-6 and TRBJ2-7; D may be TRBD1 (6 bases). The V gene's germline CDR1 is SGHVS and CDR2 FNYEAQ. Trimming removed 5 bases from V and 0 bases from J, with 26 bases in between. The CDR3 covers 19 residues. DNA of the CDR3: TGTGCCAGCAGCACGTTTCATACAGGGCAGCCTTTTAGCTCCTACGAGCAGTACTTC. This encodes CASSTFHTGQPFSSYEQYF. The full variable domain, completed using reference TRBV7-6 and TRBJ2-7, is GAGVSQSPRYKVTKRGQDVALRCDPISGHVSLYWYRQALGQGPEFLTYFNYEAQQDKSGLPNDRFSAERPEGSISTLTIQRTEQRDSAMYRCASSTFHTGQPFSSYEQYFGPGTRLTVT.

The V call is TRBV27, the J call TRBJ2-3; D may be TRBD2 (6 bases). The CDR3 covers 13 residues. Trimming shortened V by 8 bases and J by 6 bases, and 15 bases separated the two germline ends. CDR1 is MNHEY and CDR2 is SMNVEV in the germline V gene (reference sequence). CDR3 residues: CASGRPKRDTQYF. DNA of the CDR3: TGTGCCAGCGGGAGGCCGAAGAGGGATACGCAGTATTTT.

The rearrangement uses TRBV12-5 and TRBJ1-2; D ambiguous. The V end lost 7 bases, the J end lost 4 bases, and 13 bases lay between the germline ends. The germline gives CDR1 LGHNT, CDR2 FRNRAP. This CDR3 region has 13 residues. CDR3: CASAPPHLYGYTF. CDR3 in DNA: TGTGCTAGTGCCCCGCCCCACCTCTATGGCTACACCTTC.

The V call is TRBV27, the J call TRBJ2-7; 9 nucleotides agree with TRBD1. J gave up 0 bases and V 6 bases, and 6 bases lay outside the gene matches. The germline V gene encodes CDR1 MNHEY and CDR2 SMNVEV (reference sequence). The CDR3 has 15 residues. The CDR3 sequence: CASSYGTGISYEQYF. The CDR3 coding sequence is TGTGCCAGCAGCTACGGGACAGGGATCTCCTACGAGCAGTACTTC.

In DNA, the CDR3 is TGTGCCAGCAGTTGGGCTGGGATGAACACTGAAGCTTTCTTT. Encoded protein: CASSWAGMNTEAFF. This chain joins TRBV28 and TRBJ1-1; D unclear. V was pared by 4 bases and J by 0 bases, with 9 bases between. CDR1 is MDHEN, CDR2 SYDVKM, per germline. The CDR3 totals 14 residues.

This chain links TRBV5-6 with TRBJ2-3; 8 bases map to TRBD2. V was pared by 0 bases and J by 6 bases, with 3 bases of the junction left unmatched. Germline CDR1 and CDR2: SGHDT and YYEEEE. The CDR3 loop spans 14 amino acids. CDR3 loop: CASSLGGLVDTQYF. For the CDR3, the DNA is TGTGCCAGCAGCTTGGGGGGACTAGTCGATACGCAGTATTTT.

CDR3 bases: TGTGCCAGCAGCTTAGTCAGGGGACCTCAAGAGACCCAGTACTTC. Translation: CASSLVRGPQETQYF. The chain is built from TRBV7-9 and TRBJ2-5; D may be TRBD1 (6 bases). The CDR3 loop spans 15 amino acids. The V gene's germline CDR1 is SEHNR and CDR2 FQNEAQ (reference sequence). Trimming shortened V by 1 base and J by 2 bases, and 11 bases separated the two germline ends.

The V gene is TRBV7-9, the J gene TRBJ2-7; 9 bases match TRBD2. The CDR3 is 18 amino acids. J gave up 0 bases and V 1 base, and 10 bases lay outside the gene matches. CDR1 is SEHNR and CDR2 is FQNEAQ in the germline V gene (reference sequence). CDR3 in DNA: TGTGCCAGCAGCTTAGTAGGGAGACTAGCGGCTAGCTCCTACGAGCAGTACTTC. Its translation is CASSLVGRLAASSYEQYF.

CDR3 residues: CASSLRDRIYNEQFF. In DNA form, the CDR3 reads TGTGCCAGCAGTTTAAGGGACAGAATTTACAATGAGCAGTTCTTC. The chain links TRBV27 to TRBJ2-1; 7 nucleotides line up with TRBD1. CDR3 length: 15 amino acids. Germline V gene data show CDR1 as MNHEY and CDR2 as SMNVEV (reference sequence). V lost 2 bases and J lost 4; bases outside the gene matches: 5.

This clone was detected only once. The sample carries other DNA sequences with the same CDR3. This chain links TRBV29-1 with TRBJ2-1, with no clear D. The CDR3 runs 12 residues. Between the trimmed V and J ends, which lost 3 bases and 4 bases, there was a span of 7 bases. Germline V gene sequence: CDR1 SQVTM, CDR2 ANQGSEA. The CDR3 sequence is CSVDQTYNEQFF. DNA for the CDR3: TGCAGCGTTGATCAGACATACAATGAGCAGTTCTTC.

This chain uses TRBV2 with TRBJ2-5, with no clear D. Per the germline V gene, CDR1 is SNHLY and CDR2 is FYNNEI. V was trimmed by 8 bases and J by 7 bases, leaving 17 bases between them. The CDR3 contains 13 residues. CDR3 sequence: CASGQVTKRTQYF. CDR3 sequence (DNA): TGTGCCAGCGGCCAAGTAACCAAGAGGACCCAGTACTTC.

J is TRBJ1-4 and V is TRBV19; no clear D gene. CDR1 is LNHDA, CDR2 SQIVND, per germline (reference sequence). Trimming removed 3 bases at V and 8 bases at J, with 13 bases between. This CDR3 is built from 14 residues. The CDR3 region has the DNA TGTGCCAGTAGTATGCGGGCTTTGGGGGAAAAACTGTTTTTT. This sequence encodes CASSMRALGEKLFF.

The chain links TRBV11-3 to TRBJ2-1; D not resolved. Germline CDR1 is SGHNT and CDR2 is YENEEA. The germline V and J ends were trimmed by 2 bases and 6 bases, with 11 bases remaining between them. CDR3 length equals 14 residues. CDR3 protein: CASSLSLSPNEQFF. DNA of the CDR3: TGTGCCAGCAGCTTATCTTTGTCCCCCAATGAGCAGTTCTTC.

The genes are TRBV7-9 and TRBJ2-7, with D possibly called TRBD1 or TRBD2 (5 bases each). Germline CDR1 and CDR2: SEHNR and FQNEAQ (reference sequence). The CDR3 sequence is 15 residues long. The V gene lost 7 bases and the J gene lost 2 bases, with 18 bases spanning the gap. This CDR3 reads CASTGIRDVAYEQYF. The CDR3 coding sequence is TGTGCCAGCACCGGTATCCGGGACGTAGCCTACGAGCAGTACTTC.